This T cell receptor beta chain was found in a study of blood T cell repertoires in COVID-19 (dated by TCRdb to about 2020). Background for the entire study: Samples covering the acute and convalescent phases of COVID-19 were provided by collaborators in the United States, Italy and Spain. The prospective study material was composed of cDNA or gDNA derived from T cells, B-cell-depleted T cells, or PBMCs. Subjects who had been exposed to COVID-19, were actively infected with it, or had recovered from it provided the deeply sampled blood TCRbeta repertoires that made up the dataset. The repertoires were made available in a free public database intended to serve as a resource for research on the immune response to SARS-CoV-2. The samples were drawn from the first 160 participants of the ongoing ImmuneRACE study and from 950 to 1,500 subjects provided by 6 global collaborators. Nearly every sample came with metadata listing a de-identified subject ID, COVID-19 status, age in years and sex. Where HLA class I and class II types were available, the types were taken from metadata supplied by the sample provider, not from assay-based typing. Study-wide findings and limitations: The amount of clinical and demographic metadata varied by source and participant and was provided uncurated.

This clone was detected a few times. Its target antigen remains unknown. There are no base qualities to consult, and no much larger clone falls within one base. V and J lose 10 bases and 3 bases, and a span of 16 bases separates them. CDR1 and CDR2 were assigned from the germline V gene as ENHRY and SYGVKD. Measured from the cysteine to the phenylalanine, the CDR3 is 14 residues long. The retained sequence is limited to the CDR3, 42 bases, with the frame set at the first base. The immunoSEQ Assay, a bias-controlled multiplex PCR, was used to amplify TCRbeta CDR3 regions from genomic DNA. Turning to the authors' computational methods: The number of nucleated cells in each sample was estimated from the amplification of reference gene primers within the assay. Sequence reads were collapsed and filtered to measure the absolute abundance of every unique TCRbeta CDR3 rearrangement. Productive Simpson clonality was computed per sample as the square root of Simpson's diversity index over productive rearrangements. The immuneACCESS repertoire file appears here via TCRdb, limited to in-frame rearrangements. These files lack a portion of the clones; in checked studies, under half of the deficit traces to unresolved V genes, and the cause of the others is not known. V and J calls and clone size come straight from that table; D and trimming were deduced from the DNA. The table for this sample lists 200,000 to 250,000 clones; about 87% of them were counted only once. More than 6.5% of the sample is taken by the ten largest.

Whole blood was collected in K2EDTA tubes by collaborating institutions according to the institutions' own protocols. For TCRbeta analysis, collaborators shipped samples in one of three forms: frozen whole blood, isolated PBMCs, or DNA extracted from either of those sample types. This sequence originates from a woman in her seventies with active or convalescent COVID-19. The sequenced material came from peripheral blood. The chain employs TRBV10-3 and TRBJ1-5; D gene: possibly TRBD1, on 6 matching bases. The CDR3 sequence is CATLDGTINQPQHF. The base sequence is TGTGCCACCCTAGATGGGACAATCAATCAGCCCCAGCATTTT.